What follows are 28 T cell receptor beta chains derived from one specimen sequenced in a study of blood T cells in healthy people across ages. Sample-barcoded 5' priming and a J-beta primer mix drove a second PCR of roughly 6 to 12 cycles. TCRdb re-analysed the 5' RACE reads in MiXCR, keeping a single row per CDR3 protein. This table holds approximately 350,000 distinct CDR3 sequences, more than 45% found once. Sequenced: blood. All receptors derive from a man aged 60 to 69 in good health.

The genes are TRBV20-1 and TRBJ2-1, with no clear D. TRBJ2-7 explains the end of the DNA better; the J call may be wrong. Germline V lookup: CDR1 DFQATT, CDR2 SNEGSKA (reference sequence). The CDR3 is 12 amino acids. CDR3 residues: CSARDHSDEQYF. CDR3 sequence (DNA): TGCAGTGCTAGAGATCACTCGGATGAGCAGTACTTC.

The chain links TRBV12-3 or TRBV12-4 to TRBJ2-2; D not certain. V was clipped by 1 base and J by 4 bases, with 7 bases between them. CDR3 length equals 14 residues. Here the CDR3 reads CASSLGVPTGELFF. In DNA form, the CDR3 reads TGTGCCAGCAGTTTAGGAGTCCCCACCGGGGAGCTGTTTTTT.

On this clonotype: Being one base from a much bigger clone, this may be a read error. The chain links TRBV6-2 or TRBV6-3 to TRBJ2-7, with a possible D match to TRBD2 (6 bases). V lost 4 bases and J lost 7, with 20 bases in between. This CDR3 spans 15 amino acids. CDR1 MNHEY and CDR2 SVGEGT come from the germline V gene. CDR3 DNA sequence: TGTGCCAGCAGTTCACTAGCCCGAACCTACAATGAGCAGTACTTC. Protein: CASSSLARTYNEQYF.

This clonotype was detected once. The chain has TRBV11-2 and TRBJ2-1; 10 nucleotides line up with TRBD1. V trimming: 6 bases; J trimming: 7 bases; junction bases outside the gene matches: 9. In germline, CDR1 is SGHAT, CDR2 FQNNGV. The CDR3 is 15 amino acids. The CDR3 loop is CASSPSGQGRNEQFF. DNA for the CDR3: TGTGCCAGCAGTCCCTCGGGACAGGGGAGGAATGAGCAGTTCTTC. The full variable domain, completed using reference TRBV11-2 and TRBJ2-1, is EAGVAQSPRYKIIEKRQSVAFWCNPISGHATLYWYQQILGQGPKLLIQFQNNGVVDDSQLPKDRFSAERLKGVDSTLKIQPAKLEDSAVYLCASSPSGQGRNEQFFGPGTRLTVL.

A few counts support this clonotype. V and J are TRBV14 and TRBJ2-3, with unresolved D. The CDR3 sequence is 13 residues long. The V gene lost 3 bases and the J gene lost 7 bases, with 11 bases spanning the gap. The germline CDR1 and CDR2 sequences are SGHDN and FVKESK. CDR3 in DNA: TGTGCCAGCAGCCACCGTTTCGGAAATACGCAGTATTTT. It encodes CASSHRFGNTQYF.

The rearrangement joins TRBV5-6 to TRBJ2-1; TRBD1 is a possible D gene (5 bases). This CDR3 has 14 amino acids. Trimming shortened V by 0 bases and J by 6 bases, and 10 bases separated the two germline ends. Per germline, CDR1 SGHDT and CDR2 YYEEEE. The CDR3 sequence: CASSLVGTGNEQFF. Here the CDR3 DNA reads TGTGCCAGCAGCTTGGTAGGAACAGGCAATGAGCAGTTCTTC.

The sample holds a few counts of this clonotype. V gene TRBV12-3 or TRBV12-4 combines with J gene TRBJ2-1; no firm D call. V lost 3 bases and J 8 bases, leaving 5 bases between the germline ends. This CDR3 region has 11 residues. This CDR3 reads CASSFVDEQFF. For the CDR3, the DNA is TGTGCCAGCAGTTTCGTCGATGAGCAGTTCTTC.

The chain is built from TRBV6-1 and TRBJ1-2; a possible D gene is TRBD1 (5 bases). Germline V gene sequence: CDR1 MNHNS, CDR2 SASEGT. The CDR3 consists of 13 residues. Trimming stripped 6 bases from V and 2 bases from J, with 10 bases between. Here the CDR3 DNA reads TGTGCCAGCAGCCGGGACGGGAACTATGGCTACACCTTC. Translating gives CASSRDGNYGYTF.

The chain employs TRBV20-1 and TRBJ1-1; D ambiguous. Trimming cost V 3 bases and J 3 bases, with 17 bases left between them. In germline, CDR1 is DFQATT, CDR2 SNEGSKA (reference sequence). This CDR3 is 15 amino acids long. CDR3 amino acids: CSASSERAAHTEAFF. Written as DNA, the CDR3 is TGCAGTGCTAGTTCGGAGAGGGCTGCACACACTGAAGCTTTCTTT.

This clonotype was observed a handful of times. The chain uses TRBV6-1 and TRBJ2-7; no clear D gene. This CDR3 is 11 amino acids long. V was shortened by 3 bases and J by 4 bases, with 4 bases between the two germline ends. Germline V gives CDR1 MNHNS, CDR2 SASEGT. Here the CDR3 reads CASSDVYEQYF. The CDR3 region has the DNA TGTGCCAGCAGTGACGTTTACGAGCAGTACTTC.

This chain uses TRBV20-1 with TRBJ2-5; D may be TRBD1 or TRBD2 (5 bases each). The germline CDR1 and CDR2 sequences are DFQATT and SNEGSKA (reference sequence). Trimming stripped 0 bases from V and 6 bases from J, with 17 bases between. The CDR3 runs to 15 residues. The CDR3 bases are TGCAGTGCTAGAGATTCGGCTAGTGGGGGAAAGACCCAGTACTTC. It specifies CSARDSASGGKTQYF.

The chain carries TRBV6-5 and TRBJ1-4, with TRBD1 identical over 9 bases. Germline V gene lookup returns CDR1 MNHEY and CDR2 SVGAGI. V lost 6 bases to trimming and J lost 4 bases; unmatched junction nucleotides: 3. CDR3 size: 14 residues. CDR3 in DNA: TGTGCCAGCAGGGGGACAGGGCTTAATGAAAAACTGTTTTTT. Translated, it gives CASRGTGLNEKLFF.

This clonotype was picked up a small number of times. V usage is TRBV4-2 and J usage is TRBJ2-2; possible D gene TRBD2, 6 bases. V lost 4 bases, J lost 4 bases, and 10 bases lay in between. The CDR3 extends over 14 amino acids. In germline, CDR1 is LGHNA, CDR2 YNFKEQ. CDR3 sequence reads: CASSPRDSTGELFF. As DNA, the CDR3 is TGTGCCAGCAGCCCACGGGACTCCACCGGGGAGCTGTTTTTT.

CDR3 sequence reads: CASSWGARNEKLFF. The CDR3 DNA reads as TGTGCCAGCAGTTGGGGGGCGAGAAATGAAAAACTGTTTTTT. The J gene is TRBJ1-4, the V gene TRBV28, with a tentative D call TRBD1 (6 bases). The V end lost 4 bases, the J end lost 5 bases, and 11 bases lay between the germline ends. The germline CDR1 and CDR2 sequences are MDHEN and SYDVKM. The CDR3 has 14 residues.

The J gene is TRBJ2-1, the V gene TRBV29-1; D is undetermined. Gene TRBJ2-7 matches the end of the DNA better, so the J call may be wrong. The CDR3 is 13 amino acids. Germline V lookup: CDR1 SQVTM, CDR2 ANQGSEA. The CDR3 DNA sequence: TGCAGCGTCTCGACACGAACCTACAATGAGCAGTACTTC. Residues: CSVSTRTYNEQYF.

This clonotype occurred many times. CDR3 DNA sequence: TGTGCCAGCAGTTTGGGTGCTCCCTATGAGCAGTTCTTC. As protein: CASSLGAPYEQFF. The rearrangement links TRBV12-3 or TRBV12-4 to TRBJ2-1; D not resolved. The CDR3 consists of 13 residues. V was pared by 3 bases and J by 8 bases, with 11 bases between.

The rearrangement joins TRBV7-2 to TRBJ2-1; D is unresolved. The end of the DNA is better explained by TRBJ2-7, so the J call may be wrong. The length of the CDR3 is 13 residues. Germline assignment: CDR1 SGHTA and CDR2 FQGNSA. CDR3 amino acids: CASSRDLYNEQYF. The CDR3 DNA sequence: TGTGCCAGCAGCCGAGACTTATACAATGAGCAGTACTTC.

The chain employs TRBV11-2 and TRBJ2-3; perhaps TRBD1 as D (6 bases). Germline CDR1 and CDR2: SGHAT and FQNNGV. The V end lost 0 bases, the J end lost 2 bases, and 15 bases lay between the germline ends. The CDR3 runs 17 residues. The CDR3 protein is CASSLDREGGDTDTQYF. Written as DNA, the CDR3 is TGTGCCAGCAGCTTAGATCGGGAAGGGGGTGACACAGATACGCAGTATTTT.

The V gene is TRBV5-1, the J gene TRBJ2-7; D is unclear. The CDR3 runs 14 residues. Germline CDR1 SGHRS, CDR2 YFSETQ. V was shortened by 1 base and J by 3 bases, with 11 bases between the two germline ends. The chain's CDR3 is CASSLSGSYYEQYF. CDR3 DNA: TGCGCCAGCAGCTTGTCGGGCTCCTACTACGAGCAGTACTTC.

The rearrangement uses TRBV6-1 and TRBJ2-7; 8 bases are a match to TRBD2. Looked up from germline, CDR1 is MNHNS and CDR2 is SASEGT. The trim removed 6 bases at V and 0 bases at J, leaving 4 bases unmatched. CDR3 length: 14 residues. In nucleotides, the CDR3 is TGTGCCAGCAGAACAGCGGGAGACTCCTACGAGCAGTACTTC. Amino acid sequence: CASRTAGDSYEQYF.

This chain joins TRBV5-1 and TRBJ2-3, with a possible D match to TRBD2 (6 bases). V lost 5 bases and J 5 bases, leaving 15 bases between the germline ends. CDR1 and CDR2 (germline): SGHRS, YFSETQ. The CDR3 runs to 14 residues. DNA for the CDR3: TGCGCCAGCAGAGGAGGGCCCTCCGGAGATACGCAGTATTTT. It codes for CASRGGPSGDTQYF.

J is TRBJ2-1 and V is TRBV9, with TRBD2 identical over 7 bases. V lost 0 bases to trimming and J lost 9 bases; unmatched junction nucleotides: 9. CDR3 length equals 15 residues. CDR1 and CDR2 (germline): SGDLS, YYNGEE. CDR3 DNA: TGTGCCAGCAGCGTAGCTGGGGGGGAGGTGGCTGAGCAGTTCTTC. It yields the protein CASSVAGGEVAEQFF.

As for this clonotype: This sequence may be a read error, since a much larger clone differs from it by one base. V usage is TRBV29-1 and J usage is TRBJ2-7, with 7 nucleotides matching TRBD1. The CDR3 runs 12 residues. With V trimmed by 6 bases and J by 5 bases, 7 bases remained unmatched. Germline-derived CDR1 and CDR2 are SQVTM and ANQGSEA. For the CDR3, the DNA is TGCAGCGTGGAACAGGGGAGCGACGAGCAGTACTTC. This gives the protein CSVEQGSDEQYF.

The V gene is TRBV6-1, the J gene TRBJ2-3, with D perhaps TRBD2 (6 bases). From germline, CDR1 is MNHNS and CDR2 SASEGT. CDR3 length equals 14 residues. V was trimmed by 9 bases and J by 5 bases, leaving 18 bases between them. CDR3 region: CASYRLDREDTQYF. CDR3 in DNA: TGTGCCAGTTACCGACTAGATCGTGAAGATACGCAGTATTTT.

This chain links TRBV12-3 or TRBV12-4 with TRBJ2-7, with D possibly TRBD2 on 5 matching bases. This CDR3 is 12 amino acids long. Trimming took 5 bases from V and 7 from J, leaving 12 bases between them. The DNA for the CDR3 is TGTGCCAGCAGTCCCGCTCGGGGAGAGCAGTACTTC. Translated, it gives CASSPARGEQYF.

The J gene is TRBJ2-7, the V gene TRBV27; 11 nucleotides align to TRBD2. The CDR3 extends over 15 amino acids. V trimming: 5 bases; J trimming: 3 bases; junction bases outside the gene matches: 6. The V gene's germline CDR1 is MNHEY and CDR2 SMNVEV (reference sequence). As DNA, the CDR3 is TGTGCCAGCAGTCCAAAAGGACTAGCGGGCTACGAGCAGTACTTC. Residues: CASSPKGLAGYEQYF.

Only a few counts were recorded for this clonotype. The chain carries TRBV6-6 and TRBJ2-3; 8 nucleotides line up with TRBD1. Trimming removed 2 bases from V and 1 base from J; junction bases left unmatched: 8. The V gene's germline CDR1 is MNHNY and CDR2 SVGAGI (reference sequence). The CDR3 has 17 amino acids. CDR3 region: CASSYGTGRVGTDTQYF. The CDR3 DNA follows: TGTGCCAGCAGTTACGGGACAGGCCGAGTAGGCACAGATACGCAGTATTTT.

The rearrangement links TRBV27 to TRBJ2-2; possibly TRBD2 for D (6 bases). The V and J ends lost 5 bases and 0 bases respectively, with 10 bases between them. Germline CDR1 MNHEY, CDR2 SMNVEV (reference sequence). This CDR3 is built from 15 residues. CDR3 in DNA: TGTGCCAGCAGTCCCCTAGCGACGAACACCGGGGAGCTGTTTTTT. Encoded protein: CASSPLATNTGELFF.